In this sample, the clone carrying this TCR beta chain turned up many times. What it binds is not known. Amplification of TCR alpha and beta CDR3 regions from RNA used iRepertoire nested multiplex PCR. TCRdb re-derived calls from the multiplex PCR reads in MiXCR, one entry per CDR3 protein. The top ten hold roughly 6.1% of the sample, which has 40,000 or so distinct CDR3 sequences, 20% to 25% seen once. This entry is derived from a study of glioma-infiltrating T cells. Notes on the study in general: Gliomas, especially low-grade, showed above-expected tissue-blood divergence; non-neoplastic patients showed below.

V lost 5 bases and J lost 3; bases outside the gene matches: 12. The CDR3 runs to 16 residues. Germline values: CDR1 MDHEN, CDR2 SYDVKM. Sequenced input: glioma tissue, nonneoplastic brain tissue, or PBMCs (not recorded which). The receptor was derived from a human donor with low-grade glioma or glioblastoma, undergoing nonglioma brain surgery, or in good health (not recorded which). The chain has TRBV28 and TRBJ2-7, with TRBD1 matching over 8 bases. CDR3 region: CASSPRGQVGFYEQYF. The CDR3, as DNA: TGTGCCAGCAGTCCCCGGGGACAGGTTGGATTCTACGAGCAGTACTTC.